This TCR beta chain was identified in a study of shared clonotypes between healthy human individuals. Germline CDR1 is SNHLY and CDR2 is FYNNEI. Trimming left V 1 base short and J 1 base short, with 4 bases between. This CDR3 has 13 amino acids. Comments on this clone: Other nucleotide sequences from this sample produce the same CDR3.

The protocol was immunoSEQ multiplex PCR, while the TCRdb copy is restricted to in-frame clones and leaves out a portion. In the table there are roughly 2.4 million clones, about 94% of which are singletons. This chain uses TRBV2 with TRBJ1-1; no firm D call. This TCR derives from a man between 18 and 29 years old in good health. Sequences were obtained from naive CD4+ T cells sorted from blood. Subset of the sample: CD45RA+ positively selected. CDR3 region: CASSEEANTEAFF. The CDR3 coding sequence is TGTGCCAGCAGTGAAGAGGCGAACACTGAAGCTTTCTTT.